A single sample is the source of the 30 T cell receptor beta chains below, sequenced in a study of shared clonotypes between healthy human individuals. The assay was immunoSEQ multiplex PCR, and TCRdb's table has in-frame clones only and misses some. The table has 950,000 to 1,100,000 clones, 70% to 80% seen once. What was sequenced was memory CD4+ T cells from PBMCs. Specified subset: CD45RA-negative fraction. The receptors originated from a man younger than 35 in good health. Some clones in this sample may be carry-over from other donors' samples.

The rearrangement uses TRBV28 and TRBJ2-7; 10 nucleotides line up with TRBD1. With 5 bases clipped from V and 7 bases from J, the junction kept 14 bases outside the gene matches. Germline assignment: CDR1 MDHEN and CDR2 SYDVKM. The CDR3 has 16 amino acids. This CDR3 is CASSPPLRTGGGEQYF. The DNA for the CDR3 is TGTGCCAGCAGTCCCCCCCTTCGGACAGGGGGGGGAGAGCAGTACTTC.

Only one count was recorded for this clone. This sequence joins TRBV5-1 and TRBJ2-3; possibly TRBD1 or TRBD2 for D (5 bases each). Germline V CDR1 and CDR2: SGHRS, YFSETQ. V lost 2 bases, J lost 2 bases, and 12 bases lay in between. The CDR3 is 15 amino acids. The CDR3: CASSFGTYPTDTQYF. The CDR3 region has the DNA TGCGCCAGCAGCTTTGGGACCTACCCCACAGATACGCAGTATTTT.

This clone appeared once. The CDR3 coding sequence is TGTGCCAGCAGTCCCCCCCTGGAGACCCAGTACTTC. This encodes CASSPPLETQYF. The V call is TRBV5-5, the J call TRBJ2-5, with unresolved D. The V and J ends lost 5 bases and 5 bases respectively, with 10 bases between them. The CDR3 sequence is 12 residues long. Germline V gives CDR1 SGHKS, CDR2 YYEKEE (reference sequence). Full variable domain (rest looked up from reference TRBV5-5 and TRBJ2-5): DAGVTQSPTHLIKTRGQQVTLRCSPISGHKSVSWYQQVLGQGPQFIFQYYEKEERGRGNFPDRFSARQFPNYSSELNVNALLLGDSALYLCASSPPLETQYFGPGTRLLVL.

The chain has TRBV2 and TRBJ2-1; possibly TRBD1 for D (5 bases). From germline, CDR1 is SNHLY and CDR2 FYNNEI. The CDR3 covers 14 residues. The germline V and J ends were trimmed by 7 bases and 2 bases, with 12 bases remaining between them. In nucleotides, the CDR3 is TGTGCCAGCAATAAGGGGAACCCCTACAATGAGCAGTTCTTC. Encoded protein: CASNKGNPYNEQFF.

In this sample, this clone turned up many times. CDR3 sequence: CASSSGTADQPQHF. The CDR3 DNA reads TGTGCCAGCAGCTCCGGGACAGCCGATCAGCCCCAGCATTTT. The gene calls are TRBV11-2 and TRBJ1-5; TRBD1 matches at 7 bases. The CDR3 consists of 14 residues. J gave up 5 bases and V 4 bases, and 5 bases lay outside the gene matches. From germline, CDR1 is SGHAT and CDR2 FQNNGV.

CDR3 residues: CATREGASTDTQYF. The CDR3 DNA reads TGTGCCACCCGGGAAGGGGCTAGCACAGATACGCAGTATTTT. The genes are TRBV7-9 and TRBJ2-3; D tentatively reads TRBD1 or TRBD2 (5 bases each). The CDR3 contains 14 residues. Germline V gene sequence: CDR1 SEHNR, CDR2 FQNEAQ (reference sequence). Trimming shortened V by 10 bases and J by 0 bases, and 14 bases separated the two germline ends.

To note about this clone: This same CDR3 is encoded by further DNA sequences in the sample. The CDR3 DNA follows: TGTGCCAGCAGCGTAGGGGGGCAGGGGAACACTGAAGCTTTCTTT. Its translation: CASSVGGQGNTEAFF. The chain links TRBV9 to TRBJ1-1, with D possibly being TRBD1 (6 bases). Trimming took off 0 bases at V and 1 base at J, with 10 bases between the two ends. This CDR3 comprises 15 residues. CDR1 and CDR2 from the germline V gene are SGDLS and YYNGEE.

This clone showed up just a few times. The chain combines TRBV13 with TRBJ1-1, with D possibly matching TRBD1 (6 bases). CDR3 length equals 13 residues. Germline-derived CDR1 and CDR2 are PRHDT and FYEKMQ (reference sequence). V dropped 4 bases and J dropped 5 bases, with 11 bases sitting between them. CDR3 sequence reads: CASSSRGGTEAFF. As DNA, the CDR3 is TGTGCCAGCAGCTCAAGGGGGGGAACTGAAGCTTTCTTT.

V is TRBV27 and J is TRBJ1-1; TRBD1 agrees at 9 bases. Looked up from germline, CDR1 is MNHEY and CDR2 is SMNVEV (reference sequence). V gave up 8 bases and J gave up 1 base; unmatched junction bases: 5. The CDR3 is 14 residues long. CDR3 coding DNA: TGTGCCAGCCTTCCACAGGGGGCGAACACTGAAGCTTTCTTT. As protein: CASLPQGANTEAFF.

This clone was detected only once. The chain couples TRBV21-1 to TRBJ2-1; TRBD2, the table's D call, was not compared with the DNA. TRBV21-1 is described as a pseudogene. The CDR3 extends over 19 amino acids. This CDR3 is CASSKIGVTSGRYYNEQFF. Written as DNA, the CDR3 is TGTGCCAGCAGCAAAATTGGCGTGACTAGCGGACGATATTACAATGAGCAGTTCTTC.

V and J are TRBV9 and TRBJ1-1; unclear D gene. The germline V gene has CDR1 SGDLS and CDR2 YYNGEE. V lost 0 bases, J lost 3 bases, and 6 bases lay in between. This CDR3 is 13 amino acids long. CDR3 amino acids: CASSVEVYTEAFF. CDR3 coding DNA: TGTGCCAGCAGCGTAGAAGTTTACACTGAAGCTTTCTTT.

The chain carries TRBV30 and TRBJ1-2; D is undetermined. Germline V gene lookup returns CDR1 GTSNPN and CDR2 SVGIG (reference sequence). This CDR3 contains 13 residues. The ends were cut back, 0 bases at V and 4 bases at J, with 9 bases in the middle. In nucleotides, the CDR3 is TGTGCCTGGAGTGTAGCAGAAGGCTATGGCTACACCTTC. Protein product: CAWSVAEGYGYTF.

This chain joins TRBV6-1 and TRBJ2-2; 9 bases map to TRBD2. After removal of 6 bases from V and 5 bases from J, the junction contained 7 bases not matched to a gene. Germline V lookup: CDR1 MNHNS, CDR2 SASEGT. The CDR3 totals 15 residues. The CDR3 region has the DNA TGTGCCAGCAGGGGAGGTAGCGGGGGAACCGGGGAGCTGTTTTTT. This gives the protein CASRGGSGGTGELFF.

This chain links TRBV5-6 with TRBJ2-3; D is uncertain. The germline CDR1 and CDR2 sequences are SGHDT and YYEEEE. The V end was cut by 1 base, the J end by 6 bases, with 9 bases between. This CDR3 has 13 amino acids. The CDR3 DNA reads TGTGCCAGCAGCTTGCATGGAATCGATACGCAGTATTTT. It is translated as CASSLHGIDTQYF.

V is TRBV5-1 and J is TRBJ1-2, with 8 bases aligning to TRBD1. V dropped 4 bases and J dropped 4; count of bases not matched to a gene: 9. Germline loops: CDR1 SGHRS, CDR2 YFSETQ. The length of the CDR3 is 15 residues. CDR3 nucleotides: TGCGCCAGCAGCGCAAGACAGGGGTCTTCCTATGGCTACACCTTC. Translated, it gives CASSARQGSSYGYTF.

This clone was seen a few times. The V call is TRBV27, the J call TRBJ1-2, with TRBD1 identical over 7 bases. Looked up from germline, CDR1 is MNHEY and CDR2 is SMNVEV (reference sequence). This CDR3 has 15 residues. With V trimmed by 5 bases and J by 3 bases, 9 bases remained unmatched. The CDR3: CASSPSTGSYYGYTF. CDR3 DNA: TGTGCCAGCAGTCCTTCGACAGGGTCCTACTATGGCTACACCTTC.

In its sample, this clone was seen a few times. This chain connects TRBV19 to TRBJ1-4; D ambiguous. V shed 3 bases and J shed 5 bases, with 10 bases lying between them. CDR1 and CDR2 from the germline V gene are LNHDA and SQIVND (reference sequence). The CDR3 contains 14 residues. CDR3 in DNA: TGTGCCAGTAGTATTGGACCGGGAAATGAAAAACTGTTTTTT. It is translated as CASSIGPGNEKLFF.

In this sample, this clone turned up once. The genes are TRBV9 and TRBJ2-4; TRBD1 matches 9 bases. In germline, CDR1 is SGDLS, CDR2 YYNGEE. V lost 4 bases to trimming and J lost 2 bases; unmatched junction nucleotides: 10. This CDR3 spans 17 amino acids. The CDR3, as DNA: TGTGCCAGCAGCAGACCGGCCGGGACAGGGTCCAAAAACATTCAGTACTTC. This encodes CASSRPAGTGSKNIQYF.

This sequence joins TRBV2 and TRBJ2-5; the match to TRBD2 covers 10 bases. V was pared by 7 bases and J by 0 bases, with 8 bases of the junction left unmatched. CDR3 size: 16 residues. Germline V lookup: CDR1 SNHLY, CDR2 FYNNEI. The CDR3 reads CASTPRTSGNQETQYF. CDR3 sequence (DNA): TGTGCCAGCACCCCCCGGACTAGCGGAAACCAAGAGACCCAGTACTTC. Variable domain in full (rest from reference TRBV2 and TRBJ2-5): EPEVTQTPSHQVTQMGQEVILRCVPISNHLYFYWYRQILGQKVEFLVSFYNNEISEKSEIFDDQFSVERPDGSNFTLKIRSTKLEDSAMYFCASTPRTSGNQETQYFGPGTRLLVL.

This clone appeared a single time. The chain has TRBV6-1 and TRBJ2-2; D possibly corresponds to TRBD2 (6 bases). Trimming removed 4 bases from V and 2 bases from J, with 14 bases in between. CDR3 length equals 16 residues. Germline assignment: CDR1 MNHNS and CDR2 SASEGT. The CDR3 here is CASSVETGSNTGELFF. CDR3 sequence (DNA): TGTGCCAGCAGTGTGGAAACCGGGAGCAACACCGGGGAGCTGTTTTTT.

The chain joins TRBV18 to TRBJ2-1; D call uncertain. With 4 bases removed from V and 4 bases from J, the gap between germline ends came to 17 bases. Germline CDR1 is KGHSH and CDR2 is LQKENI. The CDR3 loop spans 16 amino acids. The CDR3 DNA is TGTGCCAGCTCACTTCACCCGCCCGCCGGGTACAATGAGCAGTTCTTC. Its protein product is CASSLHPPAGYNEQFF.

This rearrangement joins TRBV30 to TRBJ2-5; D possibly corresponds to TRBD2 (6 bases). This CDR3 comprises 13 residues. Trimming took 3 bases from V and 4 from J, leaving 12 bases between them. Germline CDR1 reads GTSNPN; CDR2 reads SVGIG (reference sequence). For the CDR3, the DNA is TGTGCCTGGAGACGGGGACTTCGAGAGACCCAGTACTTC. This encodes CAWRRGLRETQYF. The full variable domain, its missing parts supplied by reference TRBV30 and TRBJ2-5, is SQTIHQWPATLVQPVGSPLSLECTVEGTSNPNLYWYRQAAGRGLQLLFYSVGIGQISSEVPQNLSASRPQDRQFILSSKKLLLSDSGFYLCAWRRGLRETQYFGPGTRLLVL.

The chain uses TRBV6-1 and TRBJ2-5; 8 positions agree with TRBD1. The CDR3 has 14 amino acids. Per the germline V gene, CDR1 is MNHNS and CDR2 is SASEGT. The ends lost 5 bases at V and 5 bases at J; junction bases unmatched: 7. The CDR3 bases are TGTGCCAGCAGTATACAGGGGGATTTCGAGACCCAGTACTTC. This translates into CASSIQGDFETQYF.

The V and J genes are TRBV6-1 and TRBJ2-7, with 7 bases matching TRBD2. The germline gives CDR1 MNHNS, CDR2 SASEGT. Losses at the gene ends were 4 bases for V and 0 bases for J; bases not matched to a gene: 18. The CDR3 loop spans 19 amino acids. In nucleotides, the CDR3 is TGTGCCAGCAGTGCCTCATGGGGGTTCGGGAGGAGAGGCTCCTACGAGCAGTACTTC. Translation gives CASSASWGFGRRGSYEQYF.

The chain employs TRBV5-5 and TRBJ2-5, with TRBD1 as a possible D gene (6 bases). The CDR3 length is 15 residues. The ends were cut back, 3 bases at V and 4 bases at J, with 16 bases in the middle. In germline, CDR1 is SGHKS, CDR2 YYEKEE (reference sequence). The DNA of the CDR3 is TGTGCCAGCAGCTCAGCTCCGGGACAAGGAGAGACCCAGTACTTC. Translated: CASSSAPGQGETQYF. The full variable domain, in which reference TRBV5-5 and TRBJ2-5 provide the parts outside the CDR3, is DAGVTQSPTHLIKTRGQQVTLRCSPISGHKSVSWYQQVLGQGPQFIFQYYEKEERGRGNFPDRFSARQFPNYSSELNVNALLLGDSALYLCASSSAPGQGETQYFGPGTRLLVL.

This clone was detected only once. The rearrangement joins TRBV4-1 to TRBJ2-2; TRBD2 might be the D (6 bases). CDR3 length equals 16 residues. Germline V gene sequence: CDR1 MGHRA, CDR2 YSYEKL. The ends were cut back, 1 base at V and 1 base at J, with 10 bases in the middle. The CDR3 DNA reads TGCGCCAGCAGCCAAGGGACTACCAGGAACACCGGGGAGCTGTTTTTT. It codes for CASSQGTTRNTGELFF.

The chain uses TRBV27 and TRBJ1-2; the match to TRBD1 covers 7 bases. The CDR3 spans 16 residues. The ends lost 6 bases at V and 2 bases at J; junction bases unmatched: 12. Germline CDR1 MNHEY, CDR2 SMNVEV (reference sequence). DNA of the CDR3: TGTGCCAGCAGACGTGGAGGGGGCGGCACGAACTATGGCTACACCTTC. It is translated as CASRRGGGGTNYGYTF.

This sequence joins TRBV11-2 and TRBJ1-5; D uncertain. CDR3 size: 15 residues. Trimming pared 5 bases from V and 1 base from J, leaving 12 bases between. CDR1 is SGHAT and CDR2 is FQNNGV in the germline V gene. The CDR3, as DNA: TGTGCCAGCAGCCCCCAAGGAGGGAGCAATCAGCCCCAGCATTTT. It encodes CASSPQGGSNQPQHF.

V and J are TRBV2 and TRBJ2-5, with D possibly being TRBD1 (6 bases). V gave up 8 bases and J gave up 2 bases, with 15 bases separating them. The CDR3 runs to 14 residues. CDR1 is SNHLY, CDR2 FYNNEI, per germline. The CDR3 DNA reads TGTGCCAGCCTCGCCTGGACAGCGCAAGAGACCCAGTACTTC. This codes for CASLAWTAQETQYF.

This chain uses TRBV5-4 with TRBJ1-1; 10 bases agree with TRBD1. The V gene's germline CDR1 is SGHNT and CDR2 YYREEE (reference sequence). The V gene end was trimmed by 2 bases and the J gene end by 2 bases; junction bases not matched to a gene: 6. This CDR3 is 16 amino acids long. The CDR3: CASSFGRDRGNTEAFF. In DNA, the CDR3 is TGTGCCAGCAGCTTCGGGAGGGACAGGGGTAACACTGAAGCTTTCTTT. Full variable domain (remainder filled in from reference TRBV5-4 and TRBJ1-1): ETGVTQSPTHLIKTRGQQVTLRCSSQSGHNTVSWYQQALGQGPQFIFQYYREEENGRGNFPPRFSGLQFPNYSSELNVNALELDDSALYLCASSFGRDRGNTEAFFGQGTRLTVV.